What follows is one T cell receptor (beta chain) and its context. J was trimmed by 4 bases and V by 0 bases; bases with no gene match: 3. The V gene's germline CDR1 is SGHDN and CDR2 FVKESK. The CDR3 extends over 16 amino acids. This sample was included in a study of T cells in Graves' hyperthyroidism and ophthalmopathy. The hyperthyroidism patients had all been newly diagnosed, and their disease duration was under 2 months. Their ages ranged from 18 to 65 years. Diagnoses were established using clinical symptoms, serum thyroxine and TRAb, thyroid ultrasound and orbital computed tomography. It was RNA transcripts that yielded the amplified TCR beta CDR3 regions. During a first-round RT-PCR of the TCR CDR3, the HTBI primer set was used. From the multiplex PCR reads, TCRdb called clonotypes with MiXCR, one entry per CDR3 protein. The sample consists of roughly 660,000 distinct CDR3 sequences, around a sixth of them appearing once.

The receptor's source is a man aged 50 to 60 with Graves' hyperthyroidism. The sequenced sample consisted of blood. The chain carries TRBV14 and TRBJ2-3, with TRBD2 identical over 11 bases. Written as DNA, the CDR3 is TGTGCCAGCAGCCAAGAACTAGCGGGAGAATCAGATACGCAGTATTTT. Its translation is CASSQELAGESDTQYF.